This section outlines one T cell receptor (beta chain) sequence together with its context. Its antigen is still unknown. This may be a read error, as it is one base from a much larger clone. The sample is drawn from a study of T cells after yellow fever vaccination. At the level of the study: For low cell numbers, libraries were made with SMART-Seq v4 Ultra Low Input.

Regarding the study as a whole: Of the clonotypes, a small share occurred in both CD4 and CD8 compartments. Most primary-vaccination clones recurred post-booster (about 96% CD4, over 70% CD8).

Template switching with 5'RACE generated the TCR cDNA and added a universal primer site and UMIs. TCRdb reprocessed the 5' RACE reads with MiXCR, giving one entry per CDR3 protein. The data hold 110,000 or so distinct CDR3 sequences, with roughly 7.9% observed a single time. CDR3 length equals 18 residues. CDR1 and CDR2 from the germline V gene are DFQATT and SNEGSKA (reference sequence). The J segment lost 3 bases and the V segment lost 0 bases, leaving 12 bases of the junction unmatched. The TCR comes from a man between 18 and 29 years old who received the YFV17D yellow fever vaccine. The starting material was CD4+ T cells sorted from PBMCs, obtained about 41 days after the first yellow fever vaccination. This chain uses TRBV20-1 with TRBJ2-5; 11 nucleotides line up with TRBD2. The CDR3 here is CSARDWVSGGAGKETQYF. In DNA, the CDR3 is TGCAGTGCTAGAGATTGGGTTAGCGGGGGGGCGGGGAAAGAGACCCAGTACTTC.